This entry is about one T cell receptor (beta chain). Antigen: not known. Clones were sequenced by immunoSEQ multiplex PCR, and TCRdb holds only the in-frame ones, with some missing. The sample records 55,000 to 75,000 clones, roughly 88% being singletons. V lost 4 bases, J lost 6 bases, and 7 bases stayed unmatched. This CDR3 contains 14 residues. Germline V gene lookup returns CDR1 SGHRS and CDR2 YFSETQ. The sample belongs to a study of lymphopenia after photon versus proton radiotherapy. Notes on the study in general: Better survival with proton therapy was suggested as possible, not demonstrated. After lymphocyte nadir, photon-treated repertoires showed oligoclonal expansion, especially CD8+ Temra. Under photons, naive T cells and diversity fell while effector/memory populations rose.

Sequencing was performed on peripheral blood, taken from a patient treated with photon-based radiotherapy. This clonotype originated in a woman aged 70-85 years with pancreatic cancer. The chain uses TRBV5-1 and TRBJ1-2, with TRBD1 identical over 9 bases. The CDR3 coding sequence is TGCGCCAGCAGCCTAACGACAGGGGGAAATGGCTACACCTTC. It is translated as CASSLTTGGNGYTF.